This entry lists 27 T cell receptor beta chains sequenced from one sample in a study of cytomegalovirus exposure and HLA in healthy donors. The PCR contained 60 Vbeta and 13 Jbeta primers. The data were produced by immunoSEQ multiplex PCR, yet TCRdb's version contains in-frame clones alone and is incomplete. In the table there are roughly 110,000 clones, roughly 70% of which are singletons. The sample was PBMCs. Receptors were obtained from a man aged 25 to 40 in good health and CMV-seropositive.

The J gene is TRBJ2-2, the V gene TRBV30; D might be TRBD1 (6 bases). In germline, CDR1 is GTSNPN, CDR2 SVGIG (reference sequence). There are 16 residues in the CDR3. V dropped 3 bases and J dropped 7 bases, with 21 bases sitting between them. In nucleotides, the CDR3 is TGTGCCTGGAGCCCCAGGGGCTTACCGATTGGCGGGGAGCTGTTTTTT. It yields the protein CAWSPRGLPIGGELFF.

V gene TRBV9 combines with J gene TRBJ1-2; 9 nucleotides line up with TRBD1. CDR3 length: 19 residues. CDR1 and CDR2 from the germline V gene are SGDLS and YYNGEE. V lost 2 bases to trimming and J lost 4 bases; unmatched junction nucleotides: 18. CDR3 sequence (DNA): TGTGCCAGCAGCGTTCGGACAGGGGACTCCCTCCCCCCTTTCTATGGCTACACCTTC. Translated: CASSVRTGDSLPPFYGYTF.

The chain carries TRBV4-1 and TRBJ2-5; 12 bases align to TRBD2. Looked up from germline, CDR1 is MGHRA and CDR2 is YSYEKL. With 2 bases clipped from V and 5 bases from J, the junction kept 12 bases outside the gene matches. The CDR3 has 18 amino acids. CDR3 sequence (DNA): TGCGCCAGCAGCCAATCGGGACTAGCGGGCGTAAACGCGGAGACCCAGTACTTC. This encodes CASSQSGLAGVNAETQYF.

This chain uses TRBV6-6 with TRBJ2-3, with 13 nucleotides matching TRBD2. Germline CDR1 is MNHNY and CDR2 is SVGAGI (reference sequence). The CDR3 runs to 15 residues. The junction had 6 bases not matched to a gene; V was cut back by 6 bases and J by 6 bases. The DNA for the CDR3 is TGTGCCAGCAGCCTAACTAGCGGGGGGGCTGATACGCAGTATTTT. It encodes CASSLTSGGADTQYF.

The rearrangement links TRBV7-9 to TRBJ1-2, with 8 positions matching TRBD1. Losses at the gene ends were 3 bases for V and 6 bases for J; bases not matched to a gene: 3. The germline V gene has CDR1 SEHNR and CDR2 FQNEAQ (reference sequence). The CDR3 runs to 13 residues. This chain's CDR3 is CASSFPGGDGYTF. In DNA, the CDR3 is TGTGCCAGCAGCTTCCCAGGGGGCGATGGCTACACCTTC.

This clone was found once. The J gene is TRBJ2-1, the V gene TRBV19; 9 nucleotides line up with TRBD1. The germline gives CDR1 LNHDA, CDR2 SQIVND (reference sequence). The V and J ends lost 7 bases and 6 bases, in that order; junction bases with no gene match: 13. This CDR3 comprises 16 residues. The DNA for the CDR3 is TGTGCCAGTAACGACTTACCGGGACAGGGAGGCAATGAGCAGTTCTTC. Residues: CASNDLPGQGGNEQFF.

This clone was recorded once. The genes are TRBV4-3 and TRBJ2-1; TRBD2 is a possible D gene (6 bases). V was pared by 2 bases and J by 5 bases, with 19 bases between. This CDR3 spans 17 amino acids. CDR1 LGHNA and CDR2 YSLEER come from the germline V gene. The CDR3 region is CASSQSASVRYDNEQFF. The CDR3 DNA reads as TGCGCCAGCAGCCAATCCGCTAGCGTTAGATATGACAATGAGCAGTTCTTC.

This clone appeared a single time. This chain connects TRBV5-1 to TRBJ2-1, with TRBD1 matching over 8 bases. The germline CDR1 and CDR2 sequences are SGHRS and YFSETQ. The CDR3 runs to 16 residues. J gave up 4 bases and V 3 bases, and 9 bases lay outside the gene matches. This CDR3 reads CASSYRQGRTYNEQFF. The CDR3 nucleotides are TGCGCCAGCAGCTACCGACAGGGGCGAACTTACAATGAGCAGTTCTTC.

The chain joins TRBV4-2 to TRBJ1-6; TRBD1 aligns across 8 bases. CDR1 LGHNA and CDR2 YNFKEQ come from the germline V gene. V lost 1 base to trimming and J lost 7 bases; unmatched junction nucleotides: 6. This CDR3 comprises 16 residues. CDR3 sequence reads: CASSQVTQGGNSPLHF. The CDR3 nucleotides are TGTGCCAGCAGCCAAGTAACACAGGGGGGGAATTCACCCCTCCACTTT.

This clone was observed a few times. The chain combines TRBV29-1 with TRBJ2-3, with D possibly TRBD1 on 6 matching bases. V shed 5 bases and J shed 2 bases, with 17 bases lying between them. The germline gives CDR1 SQVTM, CDR2 ANQGSEA. This CDR3 is 15 amino acids long. This CDR3 reads CSVPGHALSTDTQYF. The CDR3 DNA follows: TGCAGCGTTCCGGGACACGCCCTGTCCACAGATACGCAGTATTTT.

The CDR3 protein is CASSLLGGTDRGYTF. Here the CDR3 DNA reads TGTGCCAGCAGCTTGTTGGGAGGTACTGATCGGGGCTACACCTTC. This chain links TRBV5-5 with TRBJ1-2; D call uncertain. V dropped 1 base and J dropped 8 bases, with 18 bases sitting between them. The germline CDR1 and CDR2 sequences are SGHKS and YYEKEE (reference sequence). The CDR3 is made up of 15 amino acids. The entire variable domain, with the rest obtained from reference TRBV5-5 and TRBJ1-2, is as follows: DAGVTQSPTHLIKTRGQQVTLRCSPISGHKSVSWYQQVLGQGPQFIFQYYEKEERGRGNFPDRFSARQFPNYSSELNVNALLLGDSALYLCASSLLGGTDRGYTFGSGTRLTVV.

V and J are TRBV5-1 and TRBJ2-5; D might be TRBD2 (5 bases). Trimming pared 2 bases from V and 4 bases from J, leaving 12 bases between. CDR3 length equals 14 residues. Germline CDR1 and CDR2: SGHRS and YFSETQ. The CDR3 loop reads CASSLWGEGETQYF. As DNA, the CDR3 is TGCGCCAGCAGCTTATGGGGTGAGGGAGAGACCCAGTACTTC.

This clone was picked up one time. The rearrangement links TRBV5-6 to TRBJ2-1; 8 bases fit TRBD2. This CDR3 region has 13 residues. J gave up 10 bases and V 0 bases, and 3 bases lay outside the gene matches. Per the germline V gene, CDR1 is SGHDT and CDR2 is YYEEEE. The CDR3 DNA follows: TGTGCCAGCAGCTTGGGGGTAGCGGGAGAGCAGTTCTTC. It translates to CASSLGVAGEQFF.

The chain is built from TRBV30 and TRBJ1-5; the D gene is possibly TRBD1 (5 bases). This CDR3 contains 14 residues. Deletions cut 0 bases from V and 5 bases from J, with 11 bases between. The germline CDR1 and CDR2 sequences are GTSNPN and SVGIG (reference sequence). CDR3 sequence reads: CAWSVGAVDQPQHF. The CDR3, as DNA: TGTGCCTGGAGTGTAGGGGCGGTGGATCAGCCCCAGCATTTT.

The chain uses TRBV27 and TRBJ2-3, with TRBD2 as a possible D gene (5 bases). Germline lookup yields CDR1 MNHEY and CDR2 SMNVEV (reference sequence). V was trimmed by 6 bases and J by 3 bases, leaving 13 bases between them. This CDR3 spans 14 amino acids. DNA of the CDR3: TGTGCCAGCAGCCCTAGCAGAGCAACAGATACGCAGTATTTT. Amino acid sequence: CASSPSRATDTQYF.

Notes on this clone: Different DNA sequences within this sample yield the same CDR3. The chain has TRBV7-6 and TRBJ1-2; TRBD1 might be the D (6 bases). This CDR3 spans 13 amino acids. Between the trimmed V and J ends, which lost 5 bases and 6 bases, there was a span of 13 bases. Germline values: CDR1 SGHVS, CDR2 FNYEAQ. DNA for the CDR3: TGTGCCAGCAGCCTGGGGCAGGGGAATGGCTACACCTTC. Protein sequence: CASSLGQGNGYTF.

This clone has a single count. This chain joins TRBV10-2 and TRBJ1-1; D is uncertain. The V gene's germline CDR1 is WSHSY and CDR2 SAAADI. There are 15 residues in the CDR3. V was cut by 0 bases and J by 1 base, with 9 bases left in between. CDR3 sequence: CASSESWPTNTEAFF. DNA of the CDR3: TGCGCCAGCAGTGAGTCTTGGCCAACGAACACTGAAGCTTTCTTT.

The V and J genes are TRBV27 and TRBJ1-2, with TRBD1 matching 7 bases. This CDR3 has 13 amino acids. Germline V CDR1 and CDR2: MNHEY, SMNVEV (reference sequence). Trimming removed 6 bases from V and 2 bases from J; junction bases left unmatched: 3. The CDR3 nucleotides are TGTGCCAGCAGCGCGACAGGGAACTATGGCTACACCTTC. It encodes CASSATGNYGYTF.

The chain links TRBV28 to TRBJ1-2, with a tentative D call TRBD1 (5 bases). Germline CDR1 and CDR2: MDHEN and SYDVKM. Deletions cut 8 bases from V and 4 bases from J, with 17 bases between. This CDR3 is 14 amino acids long. CDR3 loop: CASGTTGVGYGYTF. The CDR3 DNA reads as TGTGCCAGCGGTACTACAGGTGTCGGCTATGGCTACACCTTC.

The CDR3 region has the DNA TGTGCCAGCAGCTTAGACGGGGGGAACACTGAAGCTTTCTTT. Translated: CASSLDGGNTEAFF. The chain joins TRBV11-3 to TRBJ1-1, with a weak D call TRBD1 (5 bases). The CDR3 loop spans 14 amino acids. V lost 0 bases, J lost 1 base, and 6 bases lay in between. Germline values: CDR1 SGHNT, CDR2 YENEEA.

This chain connects TRBV6-1 to TRBJ2-7; possible D gene TRBD2, 6 bases. The CDR3 runs to 14 residues. The germline V gene encodes CDR1 MNHNS and CDR2 SASEGT. Trimming removed 7 bases from V and 3 bases from J, with 16 bases in between. The DNA for the CDR3 is TGTGCCAGCATTCCCGGAGGGAAGTTCTACGAGCAGTACGTC. It is translated as CASIPGGKFYEQYV.

CDR3: CASSPGGTGTPNYGYTF. In DNA form, the CDR3 reads TGCGCCAGCAGCCCGGGGGGTACCGGGACACCGAACTATGGCTACACCTTC. V and J are TRBV5-1 and TRBJ1-2; TRBD1 is a possible D gene (6 bases). The V and J ends lost 4 bases and 2 bases respectively, with 21 bases between them. Germline lookup yields CDR1 SGHRS and CDR2 YFSETQ. This CDR3 is built from 17 residues.

This clone appeared once. The chain couples TRBV28 to TRBJ1-2; 7 bases align to TRBD1. Germline CDR1 and CDR2: MDHEN and SYDVKM. The CDR3 contains 15 residues. The junction had 11 bases not matched to a gene; V was cut back by 2 bases and J by 8 bases. CDR3 in amino acids: CASSLTQTGPGGYTF. For the CDR3, the DNA is TGTGCCAGCAGTTTAACCCAGACAGGGCCTGGGGGCTACACCTTC.

This chain joins TRBV10-3 and TRBJ2-7; D possibly corresponds to TRBD1 (5 bases). The CDR3 is 15 amino acids. Trimming removed 4 bases from V and 1 base from J, with 14 bases in between. Germline CDR1 is ENHRY and CDR2 is SYGVKD. CDR3 sequence reads: CAISVAGPWSYEQYF. CDR3 DNA sequence: TGTGCCATCAGTGTGGCAGGGCCTTGGTCCTACGAGCAGTACTTC.

The V and J genes are TRBV5-1 and TRBJ1-3; D unclear. Germline V gene lookup returns CDR1 SGHRS and CDR2 YFSETQ. The CDR3 is made up of 13 amino acids. The V end was cut by 2 bases, the J end by 4 bases, with 7 bases between. The CDR3, as DNA: TGCGCCAGCAGCTTACTTCCCGGAAACACCATATATTTT. Translating gives CASSLLPGNTIYF.

J is TRBJ2-5 and V is TRBV7-2, with TRBD1 matching over 7 bases. Trimming at V came to 3 bases and at J to 4 bases, leaving 5 bases not matched to a gene. CDR3 length equals 14 residues. Germline values: CDR1 SGHTA, CDR2 FQGNSA. The CDR3 DNA sequence: TGTGCCAGCAGCTTGGTACAGGGGCGAGAGACCCAGTACTTC. This encodes CASSLVQGRETQYF.

CDR3 sequence reads: CASSGQGNQPQHF. The CDR3 bases are TGTGCCAGCAGCGGGCAGGGAAATCAGCCCCAGCATTTT. The genes are TRBV9 and TRBJ1-5, with a tentative D call TRBD1 (5 bases). The germline V gene encodes CDR1 SGDLS and CDR2 YYNGEE. The CDR3 totals 13 residues. V lost 3 bases and J 4 bases, leaving 8 bases between the germline ends.